These 27 T cell receptor beta chains share one sample of origin, sequenced in a study of blood T cell repertoires in COVID-19. TCRdb's table, derived via immunoSEQ multiplex PCR, lists solely in-frame clones and lacks some. This table holds 450,000 to 500,000 clones, approximately 90% found once. The sample was PBMCs or T cells enriched from blood (not recorded which). These receptor sequences come from a young woman who had recovered from COVID-19.

The chain carries TRBV6-5 and TRBJ2-2; TRBD2 aligns across 7 bases. V trimming: 2 bases; J trimming: 3 bases; junction bases outside the gene matches: 6. Germline V gives CDR1 MNHEY, CDR2 SVGAGI. The CDR3 is made up of 16 amino acids. Written as DNA, the CDR3 is TGTGCCAGCAGTTACCGTGCGGGGGAGGACACCGGGGAGCTGTTTTTT. Protein sequence: CASSYRAGEDTGELFF.

The genes are TRBV4-1 and TRBJ1-2, with D hard to call. This CDR3 has 14 amino acids. The germline CDR1 and CDR2 sequences are MGHRA and YSYEKL. Trimming took 8 bases from V and 2 from J, leaving 15 bases between them. The CDR3 is CASSPPGVNYGYTF. Here the CDR3 DNA reads TGCGCCAGCTCCCCACCCGGGGTGAACTATGGCTACACCTTC.

The table lists this clone with a few counts. The rearrangement uses TRBV10-2 and TRBJ1-4; D call uncertain. The V gene's germline CDR1 is WSHSY and CDR2 SAAADI. The length of the CDR3 is 14 residues. V lost 1 base, J lost 8 bases, and 11 bases lay in between. The CDR3, as DNA: TGCGCCAGCAGTGAGTGGGGAGGAATGGAAAAACTGTTTTTT. This sequence encodes CASSEWGGMEKLFF.

This sequence joins TRBV27 and TRBJ2-3, with D tentatively TRBD1 (6 bases). The CDR3 extends over 15 amino acids. V was shortened by 6 bases and J by 4 bases, with 17 bases between the two germline ends. Per germline, CDR1 MNHEY and CDR2 SMNVEV (reference sequence). CDR3 nucleotide sequence: TGTGCCAGCAGGTTTACAGGGAATTCCCCAGATACGCAGTATTTT. It yields the protein CASRFTGNSPDTQYF.

V gene TRBV11-3 combines with J gene TRBJ2-7; D might be TRBD1 (6 bases). Trimming left V 1 base short and J 5 bases short, with 18 bases between. This CDR3 is 16 amino acids long. The germline gives CDR1 SGHNT, CDR2 YENEEA. CDR3 protein: CASSLGISGRGDEQYF. For the CDR3, the DNA is TGTGCCAGCAGCTTAGGAATTTCGGGCAGGGGAGACGAGCAGTACTTC.

This clone appeared once. The chain uses TRBV18 and TRBJ1-5; 8 bases fit TRBD1. Germline V gene data show CDR1 as KGHSH and CDR2 as LQKENI. J was trimmed by 8 bases and V by 3 bases; bases with no gene match: 9. The CDR3 covers 15 residues. CDR3 region: CASSPRQGPEEPQHF. The CDR3 DNA reads as TGTGCCAGCTCACCGCGACAGGGGCCCGAGGAGCCCCAGCATTTT.

This clone was picked up one time. This chain connects TRBV28 to TRBJ1-2; 8 nucleotides agree with TRBD1. The V segment lost 4 bases and the J segment 5 bases; nucleotides outside the gene matches: 6. The CDR3 has 14 residues. Per germline, CDR1 MDHEN and CDR2 SYDVKM. This CDR3 is CASSSTGEEYGYTF. The CDR3 DNA follows: TGTGCCAGCAGTTCGACAGGGGAGGAGTATGGCTACACCTTC.

This clone came up a few times. The genes are TRBV2 and TRBJ2-1; 8 nucleotides agree with TRBD2. CDR1 and CDR2 from the germline V gene are SNHLY and FYNNEI. The V segment lost 7 bases and the J segment 9 bases; nucleotides outside the gene matches: 8. The CDR3 is 13 amino acids. CDR3 bases: TGTGCCAGCAACCGGGGGGGGAACACTGAGCAGTTCTTC. It translates to CASNRGGNTEQFF.

The chain links TRBV6-1 to TRBJ1-4; no clear D. Germline V gene lookup returns CDR1 MNHNS and CDR2 SASEGT. The CDR3 consists of 15 residues. V was trimmed by 2 bases and J by 2 bases, leaving 9 bases between them. CDR3 nucleotides: TGTGCCAGCAGTGAATTATGGAGTACTAATGAAAAACTGTTTTTT. Protein sequence: CASSELWSTNEKLFF.

The CDR3 nucleotides are TGTGCCAGCAGGCCACAGGGGAATTCACCCCTCCACTTT. This codes for CASRPQGNSPLHF. The chain links TRBV12-3 or TRBV12-4 to TRBJ1-6; TRBD1 matches 7 bases. This CDR3 has 13 residues. J gave up 7 bases and V 6 bases, and 3 bases lay outside the gene matches.

V is TRBV2 and J is TRBJ2-3; the match to TRBD2 covers 10 bases. The CDR3 spans 16 residues. Germline V CDR1 and CDR2: SNHLY, FYNNEI. V gave up 5 bases and J gave up 0 bases; unmatched junction bases: 5. CDR3 coding DNA: TGTGCCAGCAGTCCGGTAGCGGGGGGTAGCACAGATACGCAGTATTTT. It is translated as CASSPVAGGSTDTQYF.

The chain is built from TRBV12-3 or TRBV12-4 and TRBJ2-5; 7 bases agree with TRBD2. J lost 5 bases, V lost 7 bases, and 7 bases had no gene match. The length of the CDR3 is 13 residues. The CDR3 loop reads CASKNMGGETQYF. The DNA of the CDR3 is TGTGCCAGCAAGAATATGGGGGGGGAGACCCAGTACTTC.

The rearrangement links TRBV11-3 to TRBJ2-1; 8 nucleotides agree with TRBD2. V dropped 5 bases and J dropped 5; count of bases not matched to a gene: 8. The germline V gene has CDR1 SGHNT and CDR2 YENEEA. The CDR3 runs to 15 residues. CDR3 DNA sequence: TGTGCCAGCAGCCCTGCGGGGGGAAGGAACAATGAGCAGTTCTTC. Translating gives CASSPAGGRNNEQFF.

V gene TRBV3-1 (or the pseudogene TRBV3-2) combines with J gene TRBJ1-2; a possible D gene is TRBD1 (5 bases). Germline CDR1 and CDR2: LGHDT and YNNKEL (reference sequence). The CDR3 extends over 14 amino acids. V lost 4 bases, J lost 4 bases, and 13 bases lay in between. Here the CDR3 DNA reads TGTGCCAGCAGCCCCTCGGAGGGGTCCTATGGCTACACCTTC. This gives the protein CASSPSEGSYGYTF.

The chain couples TRBV3-1 (or the pseudogene TRBV3-2) to TRBJ2-5; 12 bases are a match to TRBD2. The germline V gene encodes CDR1 LGHDT and CDR2 YNNKEL (reference sequence). Trimming cost V 3 bases and J 2 bases; bases outside gene matches: 13. The CDR3 extends over 19 amino acids. CDR3 region: CASSHDGDKGLAGQETQYF. The CDR3 DNA sequence: TGTGCCAGCAGCCACGACGGAGATAAAGGACTAGCGGGGCAAGAGACCCAGTACTTC.

The chain links TRBV27 to TRBJ1-1; TRBD1 matches 8 bases. V was clipped by 2 bases and J by 4 bases; unmatched bases: 6. In germline, CDR1 is MNHEY, CDR2 SMNVEV (reference sequence). The CDR3 is 15 residues long. The CDR3 DNA follows: TGTGCCAGCAGTTTAACCCTAACAGGGGGCACTGAAGCTTTCTTT. Its translation is CASSLTLTGGTEAFF.

This clone appeared a single time. This sequence joins TRBV7-8 and TRBJ2-7, with D possibly being TRBD2 (6 bases). V shed 5 bases and J shed 4 bases, with 15 bases lying between them. The CDR3 totals 14 residues. Germline V lookup: CDR1 SGHVS, CDR2 FQNEAQ. CDR3 sequence: CASSAGPRVYEQYF. The DNA of the CDR3 is TGTGCCAGCAGCGCGGGACCCAGGGTATACGAGCAGTACTTC.

V usage is TRBV27 and J usage is TRBJ2-3; D possibly corresponds to TRBD1 (6 bases). V gave up 4 bases and J gave up 7 bases, with 15 bases separating them. In germline, CDR1 is MNHEY, CDR2 SMNVEV (reference sequence). The CDR3 runs to 14 residues. DNA of the CDR3: TGTGCCAGCAGTTCAAACAGGGCGGCGTATACGCAGTATTTT. It is translated as CASSSNRAAYTQYF.

The chain uses TRBV7-2 and TRBJ2-7; 7 bases agree with TRBD1. V shed 5 bases and J 4 bases; nucleotides not matched to a gene: 11. The CDR3 loop spans 15 amino acids. Germline-derived CDR1 and CDR2 are SGHTA and FQGNSA. The CDR3 nucleotides read TGTGCCAGCAGCCCACAGAGGGGGCTCGCATACGAGCAGTACTTC. Amino acid sequence: CASSPQRGLAYEQYF.

The rearrangement joins TRBV29-1 to TRBJ2-7; 8 bases line up with TRBD1. Unmatched junction bases numbered 8, after V lost 5 bases and J lost 2 bases. This CDR3 has 14 residues. Germline loops: CDR1 SQVTM, CDR2 ANQGSEA. The CDR3 reads CSVQGDRSTYEQYF. CDR3 nucleotide sequence: TGCAGCGTTCAGGGGGACAGGAGTACCTACGAGCAGTACTTC.

The chain couples TRBV2 to TRBJ1-1, with D perhaps TRBD1 (5 bases). CDR1 SNHLY and CDR2 FYNNEI come from the germline V gene. Trimming took off 6 bases at V and 1 base at J, with 9 bases between the two ends. The CDR3 sequence is 13 residues long. The DNA of the CDR3 is TGTGCCAGCAGACAGGAGACGAACACTGAAGCTTTCTTT. Translated: CASRQETNTEAFF.

The genes are TRBV18 and TRBJ2-2; possibly TRBD1 for D (5 bases). This CDR3 is built from 16 residues. V gave up 0 bases and J gave up 1 base, with 9 bases separating them. Germline CDR1 reads KGHSH; CDR2 reads LQKENI. CDR3 sequence: CASSPPSGLNTGELFF. The CDR3 DNA sequence: TGTGCCAGCTCACCACCCTCAGGGCTGAACACCGGGGAGCTGTTTTTT. The whole variable domain, filled in from reference TRBV18 and TRBJ2-2, reads NAGVMQNPRHLVRRRGQEARLRCSPMKGHSHVYWYRQLPEEGLKFMVYLQKENIIDESGMPKERFSAEFPKEGPSILRIQQVVRGDSAAYFCASSPPSGLNTGELFFGEGSRLTVL.

The V and J genes are TRBV11-2 and TRBJ2-7; 15 bases are shared with TRBD2. V gave up 6 bases and J gave up 5 bases; unmatched junction bases: 14. The CDR3 has 18 amino acids. Germline CDR1 reads SGHAT; CDR2 reads FQNNGV. In DNA form, the CDR3 reads TGTGCCAGCAGAAGAATACCGGGACTAGCGGGGGGAATGGACGAGCAGTACTTC. Protein: CASRRIPGLAGGMDEQYF. Full variable domain (rest looked up from reference TRBV11-2 and TRBJ2-7): EAGVAQSPRYKIIEKRQSVAFWCNPISGHATLYWYQQILGQGPKLLIQFQNNGVVDDSQLPKDRFSAERLKGVDSTLKIQPAKLEDSAVYLCASRRIPGLAGGMDEQYFGPGTRLTVT.

Worth noting for this clone: Other DNA sequences in this specimen translate into the identical CDR3. V gene TRBV7-9 combines with J gene TRBJ1-1; D unresolved. This CDR3 spans 14 amino acids. Germline loops: CDR1 SEHNR, CDR2 FQNEAQ (reference sequence). Trimming left V 5 bases short and J 1 base short, with 11 bases between. The CDR3 DNA reads as TGTGCCAGCAGCCGCCCCGGGAGGAACACTGAAGCTTTCTTT. The encoded protein is CASSRPGRNTEAFF. Filled out from reference TRBV7-9 and TRBJ1-1, the complete variable domain reads DTGVSQNPRHKITKRGQNVTFRCDPISEHNRLYWYRQTLGQGPEFLTYFQNEAQLEKSRLLSDRFSAERPKGSFSTLEIQRTEQGDSAMYLCASSRPGRNTEAFFGQGTRLTVV.

This sequence joins TRBV19 and TRBJ1-2, with D possibly being TRBD1 (5 bases). The CDR3 extends over 12 amino acids. Germline-derived CDR1 and CDR2 are LNHDA and SQIVND (reference sequence). V gave up 7 bases and J gave up 8 bases, with 14 bases separating them. The CDR3 bases are TGTGCCAGTACGCACAGGATGGGCGGCTACACCTTC. Protein product: CASTHRMGGYTF. Full variable domain (rest looked up from reference TRBV19 and TRBJ1-2): DGGITQSPKYLFRKEGQNVTLSCEQNLNHDAMYWYRQDPGQGLRLIYYSQIVNDFQKGDIAEGYSVSREKKESFPLTVTSAQKNPTAFYLCASTHRMGGYTFGSGTRLTVV.

The J gene is TRBJ2-2, the V gene TRBV27; 13 positions agree with TRBD2. The germline CDR1 and CDR2 sequences are MNHEY and SMNVEV (reference sequence). The J segment lost 7 bases and the V segment lost 6 bases, leaving 5 bases of the junction unmatched. There are 15 residues in the CDR3. CDR3 in DNA: TGTGCCAGCAGCCTACTAGCGGGGGGGGACGGGGAGCTGTTTTTT. As protein: CASSLLAGGDGELFF.

This chain links TRBV10-2 with TRBJ2-2; a weak D match, TRBD2 (6 bases). V lost 5 bases and J lost 1, with 11 bases in between. CDR3 length equals 15 residues. Germline V CDR1 and CDR2: WSHSY, SAAADI. CDR3 sequence (DNA): TGCGCCAGCAGTCGGACTATCGTGAACACCGGGGAGCTGTTTTTT. Translating it yields CASSRTIVNTGELFF.